This is a list of T cell receptor beta chains from one sample in a study of OX40 agonist ivuxolimab in advanced cancers. TCRdb's table, derived via immunoSEQ multiplex PCR, lists solely in-frame clones and lacks some. The sample includes around 97,000 clones, around 80% seen only once; the top ten take around 5%. Sequenced here: CD4+ or CD8+ T cells sorted from blood, sampled in a trial of the OX40 agonist ivuxolimab. The receptors originated from an adult with an advanced solid tumor such as melanoma, head and neck, liver or kidney cancer. Both conserved end residues are part of each CDR3. Each record gives: D gene, V gene, J gene, clone size, CDR3 DNA, CDR3 protein. The D gene is left open where the match is weak. Part of the rows lack a size; the others show once, few, many or a class for expanded clones.

D: NA; V: TRBV6-5; J: TRBJ1-6; size: NA; DNA: TGTGCCAGCGGGCGGACAAGGGGTAATTCACCCCTCCACTTT; CDR3: CASGRTRGNSPLHF
D: NA; V: TRBV6-5; J: TRBJ1-2; size: once; DNA: TGTGCCAGCAGTTACCGGGGGACGGATGGCTACACCTTC; CDR3: CASSYRGTDGYTF
D: NA; V: TRBV7-2; J: TRBJ1-1; size: NA; DNA: TGTGCCAGCAGCTTAGAGGGCGCGACAGGACGTAAAGCTTTCTTT; CDR3: CASSLEGATGRKAFF
D: NA; V: TRBV5-6; J: TRBJ2-1; size: NA; DNA: TGTGCCAGCAGCTTAGGGGGGGTATACTCCTACAATGAGCAGTTCTTC; CDR3: CASSLGGVYSYNEQFF
D: TRBD2; V: TRBV19; J: TRBJ2-3; size: NA; DNA: TGTGCCAGTAGTATAGGGGGACTACCAACAGTAGATACGCAGTATTTT; CDR3: CASSIGGLPTVDTQYF
D: NA; V: TRBV5-6; J: TRBJ2-1; size: NA; DNA: TGTGCCAGCAGCCGCGGGCAGTACAATGAGCAGTTCTTC; CDR3: CASSRGQYNEQFF
D: NA; V: TRBV15; J: TRBJ2-3; size: NA; DNA: TGTGCCACCAGCAGAGAAAAGGGGTGGGGTACAGATACGCAGTATTTT; CDR3: CATSREKGWGTDTQYF
D: NA; V: TRBV5-1; J: TRBJ1-1; size: NA; DNA: TGCGCCAGCAGCTGGGACAATTTGAACACTGAAGCTTTCTTT; CDR3: CASSWDNLNTEAFF
D: NA; V: TRBV15; J: TRBJ2-7; size: NA; DNA: TGTGCCACCAGCAGAGAGAAAGTAATCCGAACCTACGAGCAGTACTTC; CDR3: CATSREKVIRTYEQYF
D: NA; V: TRBV9; J: TRBJ1-5; size: NA; DNA: TGTGCCAGCAGCGTAGGACCCACGGCAGATCAGCCCCAGCATTTT; CDR3: CASSVGPTADQPQHF
D: NA; V: TRBV29-1; J: TRBJ2-3; size: NA; DNA: TGCAGCGTTGAAGGTCAGAACACAGATACGCAGTATTTT; CDR3: CSVEGQNTDTQYF
D: NA; V: TRBV7-9; J: TRBJ2-3; size: NA; DNA: TGTGCCAGCAGCTTCGGAGGAGGGGCAGATACGCAGTATTTT; CDR3: CASSFGGGADTQYF
D: NA; V: TRBV4-2; J: TRBJ2-1; size: NA; DNA: TGTGCCAGCAGCTTCCAAACTGGAAATGAGCAGTTCTTC; CDR3: CASSFQTGNEQFF
D: TRBD1; V: TRBV7-6; J: TRBJ1-4; size: NA; DNA: TGTGCCAGCAGCTTAGCAGGGACAGCTAATGAAAAACTGTTTTTT; CDR3: CASSLAGTANEKLFF
D: NA; V: TRBV19; J: TRBJ1-5; size: NA; DNA: TGTGCCAGTAGTATAAGGGCGCGGGAGAGCAATCAGCCCCAGCATTTT; CDR3: CASSIRARESNQPQHF
D: NA; V: TRBV6-5; J: TRBJ1-2; size: NA; DNA: TGTGCCAGCAGTCAGGGGTATGGCTACACCTTC; CDR3: CASSQGYGYTF
D: NA; V: TRBV5-1; J: TRBJ2-7; size: NA; DNA: TGCGCCAGCAGCCTTAGACAGAACTACGAGCAGTACTTC; CDR3: CASSLRQNYEQYF
D: TRBD2; V: TRBV5-6; J: TRBJ2-3; size: NA; DNA: TGTGCCAGCAGCTTAAGGCTAGCGGGGCCCGATAGCTACACAGATACGCAGTATTTT; CDR3: CASSLRLAGPDSYTDTQYF
D: NA; V: TRBV27; J: TRBJ2-7; size: few; DNA: TGTGCCAGCAGTCCTGGAAACTACGAGCAGTACTTC; CDR3: CASSPGNYEQYF
D: NA; V: TRBV29-1; J: TRBJ2-1; size: NA; DNA: TGCAGCGCCTTGGCGGACAGCGGGCAGTTCTTC; CDR3: CSALADSGQFF
D: NA; V: TRBV27; J: TRBJ2-7; size: NA; DNA: TGTGCCAGCAGTTTTCGTAGGGCTTACCGAAACGAGCAGTACTTC; CDR3: CASSFRRAYRNEQYF
D: NA; V: TRBV5-6; J: TRBJ1-2; size: NA; DNA: TGTGCCAGCAGCTCAAATTACGACCTAATCTATGGCTACACCTTC; CDR3: CASSSNYDLIYGYTF
D: TRBD1; V: TRBV7-2; J: TRBJ1-5; size: NA; DNA: TGTGCCAGCAGCTTCGGACAGGCGAGGAATCAGCCCCAGCATTTT; CDR3: CASSFGQARNQPQHF
D: TRBD2; V: TRBV2; J: TRBJ2-5; size: NA; DNA: TGTGCCAGCAGTGTCCTTTCGGGACTAGAGGGAGAGACCCAGTACTTC; CDR3: CASSVLSGLEGETQYF
D: NA; V: TRBV27; J: TRBJ2-5; size: NA; DNA: TGTGCCAGCAGTCAATTCACGCCCTACCAAGAGACCCAGTACTTC; CDR3: CASSQFTPYQETQYF
D: TRBD1; V: TRBV5-4; J: TRBJ2-5; size: NA; DNA: TGTGCCAGCAGCTTGGGACAGGGCCAAGAGACCCAGTACTTC; CDR3: CASSLGQGQETQYF
D: TRBD1; V: TRBV19; J: TRBJ2-1; size: NA; DNA: TGTGCCAGTAGTATAGGGACGAGACAGGGGGCGCGGAATGAGCAGTTCTTC; CDR3: CASSIGTRQGARNEQFF
D: NA; V: TRBV18; J: TRBJ2-1; size: NA; DNA: TGTGCCAGCTCACCAGGCGGGTATCTCGATGAGCAGTTCTTC; CDR3: CASSPGGYLDEQFF
D: NA; V: TRBV2; J: TRBJ2-3; size: NA; DNA: TGTGCCAGCGCAGTTGTCCGAGGCACAGATACGCAGTATTTT; CDR3: CASAVVRGTDTQYF
D: NA; V: TRBV19; J: TRBJ1-2; size: NA; DNA: TGTGCCAGTAGTTGGCGGGATGTGAGGTATGGCTACACCTTC; CDR3: CASSWRDVRYGYTF
D: TRBD2; V: TRBV7-2; J: TRBJ2-3; size: NA; DNA: TGTGCCAGCAGCTTGACTAGCGGGGGTTTGATTAGCACAGATACGCAGTATTTT; CDR3: CASSLTSGGLISTDTQYF
D: TRBD2; V: TRBV19; J: TRBJ2-2; size: NA; DNA: TGTGCCAGTTCACCTCTAAGCGGGAGCGTCGGGGAGCTGTTTTTT; CDR3: CASSPLSGSVGELFF
D: TRBD2; V: TRBV9; J: TRBJ2-3; size: NA; DNA: TGTGCCAGCAGCGTAGTGGGGGAGGATAGCGGGGCCCGGGGTACGCAGTATTTT; CDR3: CASSVVGEDSGARGTQYF
D: TRBD1; V: TRBV10-3; J: TRBJ1-5; size: NA; DNA: TGTGCCATCTCCGGGACAGGGAACAATCAGCCCCAGCATTTT; CDR3: CAISGTGNNQPQHF
D: NA; V: TRBV5-1; J: TRBJ1-2; size: NA; DNA: TGCGCCAGCAGCTTGGAACAGGGAGGCGGCTACACCTTC; CDR3: CASSLEQGGGYTF
D: TRBD1; V: TRBV6-6; J: TRBJ1-2; size: NA; DNA: TGTGCCAGCACGCAGTCGGGACAGGGGGTCGGCTACACCTTC; CDR3: CASTQSGQGVGYTF
D: NA; V: TRBV12-5; J: TRBJ1-1; size: NA; DNA: TGTGCTAGTGTCACCACAGCGAACACTGAAGCTTTCTTT; CDR3: CASVTTANTEAFF
D: NA; V: TRBV6-1; J: TRBJ1-1; size: NA; DNA: TGTGCCAGCAGGGAACGTTTTGAAGCTTTCTTT; CDR3: CASRERFEAFF
D: NA; V: TRBV7-9; J: TRBJ2-2; size: NA; DNA: TGTGCCAGCAGCTCCCTAGGCGGGGAGCTGTTTTTT; CDR3: CASSSLGGELFF
D: NA; V: TRBV4-3; J: TRBJ1-1; size: NA; DNA: TGCGCCAGCAGCCCCGGGGCATTGAACACTGAAGCTTTCTTT; CDR3: CASSPGALNTEAFF
D: NA; V: TRBV7-9; J: TRBJ2-3; size: NA; DNA: TGTGCCAGCAGCACGCGACAGAGCCCAGATACGCAGTATTTT; CDR3: CASSTRQSPDTQYF
D: NA; V: TRBV5-1; J: TRBJ2-2; size: NA; DNA: TGCGCCAGCACCGGGGTGAACACCGGGGAGCTGTTTTTT; CDR3: CASTGVNTGELFF
D: NA; V: TRBV9; J: TRBJ2-7; size: NA; DNA: TGTGCCAGCAGCGTAGCCGCCGGGGACAACGAGCAGTACTTC; CDR3: CASSVAAGDNEQYF
D: NA; V: TRBV9; J: TRBJ1-3; size: NA; DNA: TGTGCCAGCAGCGTAGACTGGGATCCCGAAAACACCATATATTTT; CDR3: CASSVDWDPENTIYF
D: NA; V: TRBV25-1; J: TRBJ1-1; size: few; DNA: TGTGCCAGCAGTGGGGAACTCCCGGACACTGAAGCTTTCTTT; CDR3: CASSGELPDTEAFF
D: NA; V: TRBV4-3; J: TRBJ1-2; size: once; DNA: TGCGCCAGCAGCCAAGACGTCGGGGGCAACTATGGCTACACCTTC; CDR3: CASSQDVGGNYGYTF
D: NA; V: TRBV7-2; J: TRBJ2-3; size: NA; DNA: TGTGCCAGCAGCTTAGCCGGCCAGGGGGATACGCAGTATTTT; CDR3: CASSLAGQGDTQYF
D: NA; V: TRBV29-1; J: TRBJ2-2; size: NA; DNA: TGCAGCGTGAGTGAAGCGGACGTCACCGGGGAGCTGTTTTTT; CDR3: CSVSEADVTGELFF
D: NA; V: TRBV11-2; J: TRBJ1-2; size: few; DNA: TGTGCCAGCAGCTTAGGGCGGGGAGGCTATGGCTACACCTTC; CDR3: CASSLGRGGYGYTF
D: TRBD2; V: TRBV11-3; J: TRBJ2-1; size: NA; DNA: TGTGCCAGCAGCCCGTCAGGGACTAGCGGGGATGAGCAGTTCTTC; CDR3: CASSPSGTSGDEQFF
D: NA; V: TRBV10-3; J: TRBJ1-5; size: NA; DNA: TGTGCCACGGGGGTTAGCAATCAGCCCCAGCATTTT; CDR3: CATGVSNQPQHF
D: NA; V: TRBV7-2; J: TRBJ2-1; size: NA; DNA: TGTGCCAGCAGCTTAAAGAGCTCCTACAATGAGCAGTTCTTC; CDR3: CASSLKSSYNEQFF
D: NA; V: TRBV4-3; J: TRBJ2-2; size: few; DNA: TGCGCCAGCTCCTTCGTAATGAGGGGGGCCGGGGAGCTGTTTTTT; CDR3: CASSFVMRGAGELFF